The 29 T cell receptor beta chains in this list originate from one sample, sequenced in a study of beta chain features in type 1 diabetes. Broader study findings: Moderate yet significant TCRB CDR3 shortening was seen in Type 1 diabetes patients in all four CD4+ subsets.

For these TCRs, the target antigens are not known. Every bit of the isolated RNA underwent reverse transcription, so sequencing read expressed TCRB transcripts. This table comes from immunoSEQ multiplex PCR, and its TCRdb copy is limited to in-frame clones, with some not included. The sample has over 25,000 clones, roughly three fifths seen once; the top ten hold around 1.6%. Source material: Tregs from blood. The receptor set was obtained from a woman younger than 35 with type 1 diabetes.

CDR3 sequence: CASSLRQGAFF. The CDR3 bases are TGTGCCAGCAGCTTAAGACAGGGAGCTTTCTTT. The chain couples TRBV7-9 to TRBJ1-1, with 7 bases aligning to TRBD1. The J segment lost 10 bases and the V segment lost 2 bases, leaving 1 base of the junction unmatched. CDR3 size: 11 residues. Germline CDR1 reads SEHNR; CDR2 reads FQNEAQ (reference sequence).

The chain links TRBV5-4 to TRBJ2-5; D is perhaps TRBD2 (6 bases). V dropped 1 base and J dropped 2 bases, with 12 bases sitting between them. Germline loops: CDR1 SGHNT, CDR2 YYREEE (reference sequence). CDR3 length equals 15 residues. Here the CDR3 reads CASSLSAGTQETQYF. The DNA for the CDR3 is TGTGCCAGCAGCTTGTCGGCGGGAACTCAAGAGACCCAGTACTTC.

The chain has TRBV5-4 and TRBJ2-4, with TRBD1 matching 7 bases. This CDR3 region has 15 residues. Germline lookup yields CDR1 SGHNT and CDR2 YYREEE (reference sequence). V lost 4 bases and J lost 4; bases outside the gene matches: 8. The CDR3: CASSRPGTAKNIQYF. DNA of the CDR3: TGTGCCAGCAGCCGCCCAGGGACAGCTAAAAACATTCAGTACTTC. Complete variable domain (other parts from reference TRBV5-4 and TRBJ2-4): ETGVTQSPTHLIKTRGQQVTLRCSSQSGHNTVSWYQQALGQGPQFIFQYYREEENGRGNFPPRFSGLQFPNYSSELNVNALELDDSALYLCASSRPGTAKNIQYFGAGTRLSVL.

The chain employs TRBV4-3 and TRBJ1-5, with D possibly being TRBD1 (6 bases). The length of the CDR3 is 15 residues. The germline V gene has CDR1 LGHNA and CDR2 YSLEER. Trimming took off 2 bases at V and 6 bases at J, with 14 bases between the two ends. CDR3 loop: CASSQNPGGGQPQHF. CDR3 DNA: TGCGCCAGCAGCCAAAACCCTGGGGGCGGTCAGCCCCAGCATTTT.

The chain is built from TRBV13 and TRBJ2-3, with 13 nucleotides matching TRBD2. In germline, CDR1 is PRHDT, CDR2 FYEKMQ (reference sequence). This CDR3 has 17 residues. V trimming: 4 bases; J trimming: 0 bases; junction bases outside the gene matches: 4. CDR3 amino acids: CASSSPGLAGSTDTQYF. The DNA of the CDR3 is TGTGCCAGCAGCTCCCCGGGACTAGCGGGAAGCACAGATACGCAGTATTTT.

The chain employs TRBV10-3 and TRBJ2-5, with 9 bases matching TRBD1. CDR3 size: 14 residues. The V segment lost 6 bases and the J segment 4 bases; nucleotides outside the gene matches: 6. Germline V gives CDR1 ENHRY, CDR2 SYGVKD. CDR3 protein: CAIRPGQGPETQYF. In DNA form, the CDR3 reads TGTGCCATCAGACCGGGACAGGGCCCAGAGACCCAGTACTTC.

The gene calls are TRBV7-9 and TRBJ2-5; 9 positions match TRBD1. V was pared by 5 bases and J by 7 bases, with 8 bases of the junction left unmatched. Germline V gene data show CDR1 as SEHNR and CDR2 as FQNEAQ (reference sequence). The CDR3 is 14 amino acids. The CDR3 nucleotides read TGTGCCAGCAGCCTAACGGGACAGGGCGCGACCCAGTACTTC. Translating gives CASSLTGQGATQYF.

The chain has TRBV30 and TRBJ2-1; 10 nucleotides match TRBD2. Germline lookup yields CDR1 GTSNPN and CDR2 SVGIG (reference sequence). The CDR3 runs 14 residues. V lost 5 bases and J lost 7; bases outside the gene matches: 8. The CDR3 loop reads CAWERTSGINEQFF. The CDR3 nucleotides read TGTGCCTGGGAACGGACTAGCGGCATTAATGAGCAGTTCTTC.

The DNA of the CDR3 is TGTGCCAGCAGTGGGGCTCCAGGGGGGACTCACTCACCCGAGCAGTACTTC. This codes for CASSGAPGGTHSPEQYF. The chain employs TRBV25-1 and TRBJ2-5; a possible D gene is TRBD1 (7 bases). The J call may be faulty, since TRBJ2-7 better matches the DNA end. There are 17 residues in the CDR3. Looked up from germline, CDR1 is MGHDK and CDR2 is SYGVNS.

The DNA for the CDR3 is TGTGCCAGCAGTGAACGTCATGGGACTAGCGGCTACAATGAGCAGTTCTTC. Translating it yields CASSERHGTSGYNEQFF. The chain recombines TRBV25-1 with TRBJ2-1, with 11 nucleotides matching TRBD2. This CDR3 is 17 amino acids long. Trimming cost V 2 bases and J 3 bases; bases outside gene matches: 6. The germline V gene has CDR1 MGHDK and CDR2 SYGVNS.

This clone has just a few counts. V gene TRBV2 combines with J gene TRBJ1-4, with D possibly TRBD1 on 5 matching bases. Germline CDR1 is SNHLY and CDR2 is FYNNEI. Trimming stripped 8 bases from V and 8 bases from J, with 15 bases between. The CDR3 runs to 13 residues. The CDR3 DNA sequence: TGTGCCAGCGGGACTCTCGCGCGGGAAAAACTGTTTTTT. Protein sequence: CASGTLAREKLFF. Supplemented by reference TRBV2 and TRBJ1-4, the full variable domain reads EPEVTQTPSHQVTQMGQEVILRCVPISNHLYFYWYRQILGQKVEFLVSFYNNEISEKSEIFDDQFSVERPDGSNFTLKIRSTKLEDSAMYFCASGTLAREKLFFGSGTQLSVL.

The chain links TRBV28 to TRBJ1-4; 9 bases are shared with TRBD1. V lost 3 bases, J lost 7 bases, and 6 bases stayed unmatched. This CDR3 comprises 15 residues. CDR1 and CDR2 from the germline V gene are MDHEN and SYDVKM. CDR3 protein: CASSFSTGGTEKLFF. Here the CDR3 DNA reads TGTGCCAGCAGTTTCTCCACAGGGGGCACTGAAAAACTGTTTTTT.

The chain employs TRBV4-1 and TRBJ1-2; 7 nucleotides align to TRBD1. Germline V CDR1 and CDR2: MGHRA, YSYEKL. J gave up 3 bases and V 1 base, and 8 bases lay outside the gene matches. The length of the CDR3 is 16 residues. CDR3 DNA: TGCGCCAGCAGCCAAGGGGGACCGGGACAGTACTATGGCTACACCTTC. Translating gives CASSQGGPGQYYGYTF.

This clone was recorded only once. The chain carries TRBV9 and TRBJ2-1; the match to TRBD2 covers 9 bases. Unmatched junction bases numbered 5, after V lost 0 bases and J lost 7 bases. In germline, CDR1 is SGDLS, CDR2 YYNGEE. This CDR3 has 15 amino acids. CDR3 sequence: CASSVGLAVINEQFF. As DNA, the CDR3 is TGTGCCAGCAGCGTAGGACTAGCGGTTATTAATGAGCAGTTCTTC.

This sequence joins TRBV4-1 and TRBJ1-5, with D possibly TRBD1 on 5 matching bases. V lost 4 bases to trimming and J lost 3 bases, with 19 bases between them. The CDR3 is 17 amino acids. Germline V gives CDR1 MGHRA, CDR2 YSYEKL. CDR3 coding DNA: TGCGCCAGCAGCCCTCCTCCGGGACTCGCCGACAATCAGCCCCAGCATTTT. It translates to CASSPPPGLADNQPQHF.

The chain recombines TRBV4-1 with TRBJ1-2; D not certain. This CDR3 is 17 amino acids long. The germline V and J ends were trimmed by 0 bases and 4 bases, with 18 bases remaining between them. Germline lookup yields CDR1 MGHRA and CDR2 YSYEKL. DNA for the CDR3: TGCGCCAGCAGCCAAGATGGACTTAGGTCAGGATTCTATGGCTACACCTTC. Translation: CASSQDGLRSGFYGYTF.

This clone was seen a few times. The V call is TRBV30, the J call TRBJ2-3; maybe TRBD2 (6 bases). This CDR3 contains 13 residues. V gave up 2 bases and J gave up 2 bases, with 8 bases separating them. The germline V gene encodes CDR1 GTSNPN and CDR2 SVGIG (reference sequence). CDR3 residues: CAWSRTTTDTQYF. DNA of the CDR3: TGTGCCTGGAGTAGGACTACCACAGATACGCAGTATTTT.

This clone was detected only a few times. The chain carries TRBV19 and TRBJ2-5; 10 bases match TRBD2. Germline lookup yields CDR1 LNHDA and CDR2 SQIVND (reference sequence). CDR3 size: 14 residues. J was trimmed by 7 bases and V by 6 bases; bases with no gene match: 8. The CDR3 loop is CASRGASGSATQYF. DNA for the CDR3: TGTGCCAGTAGAGGGGCTAGCGGGAGTGCGACCCAGTACTTC.

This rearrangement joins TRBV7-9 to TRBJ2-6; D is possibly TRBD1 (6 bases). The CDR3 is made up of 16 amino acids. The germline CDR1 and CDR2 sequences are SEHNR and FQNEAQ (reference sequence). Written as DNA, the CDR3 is TGTGCTTACCCGGGACAATACTCCTCTGGGGCCAACGTCCTGACTTTC. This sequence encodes CAYPGQYSSGANVLTF.

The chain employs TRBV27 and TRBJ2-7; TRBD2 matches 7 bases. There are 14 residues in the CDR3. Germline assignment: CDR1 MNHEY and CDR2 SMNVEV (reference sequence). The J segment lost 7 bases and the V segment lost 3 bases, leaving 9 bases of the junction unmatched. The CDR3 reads CASSFRGGSGEQYF. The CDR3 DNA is TGTGCCAGCAGTTTCCGCGGGGGTAGTGGTGAGCAGTACTTC.

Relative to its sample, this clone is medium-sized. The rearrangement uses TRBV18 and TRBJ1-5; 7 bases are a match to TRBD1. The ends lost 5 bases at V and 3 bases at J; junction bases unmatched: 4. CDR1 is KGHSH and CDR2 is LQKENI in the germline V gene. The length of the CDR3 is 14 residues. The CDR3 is CASSRDSDNQPQHF. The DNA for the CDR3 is TGTGCCAGCTCAAGGGACAGCGACAATCAGCCCCAGCATTTT. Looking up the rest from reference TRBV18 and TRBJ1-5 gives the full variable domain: NAGVMQNPRHLVRRRGQEARLRCSPMKGHSHVYWYRQLPEEGLKFMVYLQKENIIDESGMPKERFSAEFPKEGPSILRIQQVVRGDSAAYFCASSRDSDNQPQHFGDGTRLSIL.

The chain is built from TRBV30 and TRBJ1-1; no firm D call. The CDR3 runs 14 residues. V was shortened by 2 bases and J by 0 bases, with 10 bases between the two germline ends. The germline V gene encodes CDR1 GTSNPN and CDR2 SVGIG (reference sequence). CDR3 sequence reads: CAWSPGWVNTEAFF. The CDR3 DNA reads TGTGCCTGGAGTCCGGGTTGGGTGAACACTGAAGCTTTCTTT.

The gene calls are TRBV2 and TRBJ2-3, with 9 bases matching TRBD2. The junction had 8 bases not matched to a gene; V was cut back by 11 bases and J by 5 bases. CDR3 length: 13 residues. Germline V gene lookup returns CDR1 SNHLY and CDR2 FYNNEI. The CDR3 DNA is TGTGCCGGTAGCGGGAGTCATGGAGATACGCAGTATTTT. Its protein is CAGSGSHGDTQYF.

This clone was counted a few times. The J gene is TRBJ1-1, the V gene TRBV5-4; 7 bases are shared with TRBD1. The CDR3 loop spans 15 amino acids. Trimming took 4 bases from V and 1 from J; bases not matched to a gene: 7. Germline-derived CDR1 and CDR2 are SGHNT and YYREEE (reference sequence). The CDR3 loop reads CASSALEGANTEAFF. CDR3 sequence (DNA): TGTGCCAGCAGCGCCCTGGAGGGGGCGAACACTGAAGCTTTCTTT.

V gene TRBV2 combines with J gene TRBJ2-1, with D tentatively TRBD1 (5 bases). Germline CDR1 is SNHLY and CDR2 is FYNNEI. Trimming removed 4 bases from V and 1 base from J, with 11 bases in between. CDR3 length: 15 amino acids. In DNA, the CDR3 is TGTGCCAGCAGTGTACATCAGGGATCCTACAATGAGCAGTTCTTC. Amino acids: CASSVHQGSYNEQFF. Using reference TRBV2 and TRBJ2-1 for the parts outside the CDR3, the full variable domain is EPEVTQTPSHQVTQMGQEVILRCVPISNHLYFYWYRQILGQKVEFLVSFYNNEISEKSEIFDDQFSVERPDGSNFTLKIRSTKLEDSAMYFCASSVHQGSYNEQFFGPGTRLTVL.

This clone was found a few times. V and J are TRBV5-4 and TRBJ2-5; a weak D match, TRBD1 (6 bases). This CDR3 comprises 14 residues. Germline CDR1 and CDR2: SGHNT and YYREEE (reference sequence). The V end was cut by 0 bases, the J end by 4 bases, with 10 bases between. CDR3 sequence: CASSLGQGIETQYF. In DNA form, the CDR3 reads TGTGCCAGCAGCTTGGGTCAGGGGATAGAGACCCAGTACTTC.

CDR3 DNA sequence: TGTGCCAGTAGTCCAGGACAGGCCCCTGAAGCTTTCTTT. It yields the protein CASSPGQAPEAFF. The chain has TRBV19 and TRBJ1-1, with 7 bases fitting TRBD1. This CDR3 region has 13 residues. The trim removed 5 bases at V and 6 bases at J, leaving 6 bases unmatched. Germline-derived CDR1 and CDR2 are LNHDA and SQIVND (reference sequence).

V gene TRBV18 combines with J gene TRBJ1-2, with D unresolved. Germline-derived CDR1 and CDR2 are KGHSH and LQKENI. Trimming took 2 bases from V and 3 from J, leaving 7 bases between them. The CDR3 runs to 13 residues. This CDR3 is CASSPGGDYGYTF. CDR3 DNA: TGTGCCAGCTCACCAGGAGGAGACTATGGCTACACCTTC.

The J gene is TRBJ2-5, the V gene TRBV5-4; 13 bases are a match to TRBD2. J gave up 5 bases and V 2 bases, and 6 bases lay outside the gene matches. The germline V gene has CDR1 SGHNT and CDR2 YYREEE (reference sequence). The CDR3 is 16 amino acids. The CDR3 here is CASSLRLAGGTETQYF. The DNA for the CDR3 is TGTGCCAGCAGCTTACGACTAGCGGGAGGCACGGAGACCCAGTACTTC.